This TCR beta chain stems from a study of OX40 agonist ivuxolimab in advanced cancers. Describing the broader study: The costimulatory receptor OX40 (CD134) was targeted by ivuxolimab, a fully human IgG2 agonistic monoclonal antibody. Patients were allowed to have had prior anti-PD-1, anti-PD-L1 or anti-CTLA-4 therapy, and 30% to 40% of the dose-escalation patients had previously received checkpoint inhibitors. The paper describes the monotherapy dose-escalation part (N = 52 patients) of the phase I trial of ivuxolimab. Peripheral TCRbeta sequencing was intended to test whether TCR sequence diversity was altered and clonal T-cell expansion was caused by ivuxolimab. Intravenous ivuxolimab was administered to patients every 2 weeks at six dose levels: 0.01, 0.1, 0.3, 1.5, 3 and 10 mg/kg. In the dose-escalation cohort, 70% to 85% of patients were male, and the mean age was 60 years with a range of about 23 to 79. Partial responses occurred in three dose-escalation patients: two with cutaneous melanoma and one with hepatocellular carcinoma. Of the approximately 50 patients in dose escalation, approximately 20 had hepatocellular carcinoma, about 15 had melanoma, 9 had renal cell carcinoma and 9 had head and neck cancer.

The germline ends are 13 bases apart after V is trimmed by 0 bases and J by 8 bases. The CDR3 has 14 amino acids, counting the end cysteine and phenylalanine. Only the CDR3 DNA stays, 42 bases, in frame from base 1. For CDR1 and CDR2, the germline V gene lists SGHVS and FNYEAQ. General conclusions and limits of the study: At doses from 0.1 to 3.0 mg/kg, clonal expansion was seen in both CD4+ and CD8+ blood T cells between baseline and week 6. Which antigens the clonally expanded peripheral T cells were specific for was not determined. After ivuxolimab, more expanded clones were found on average in CD8+ T cells than in CD4+ T cells. Low levels of normalized T-cell clonal expansion were also shown by some nonresponding patients. In the 0.1-3.0 mg/kg groups, partial responders were among the patients with the lowest normalized peripheral clonal expansion, particularly in CD8+ T cells.

Patients with autoimmune disease history or receiving systemic immunosuppression were excluded from the trial. Peripheral blood for TCR sequencing was collected from all dose cohorts at baseline, on cycle 4 day 1, and on cycle 7 day 1. Samples were obtained from an open-label, multicenter, first-in-human phase I dose-escalation trial of ivuxolimab. Adults with locally advanced or metastatic melanoma, renal cell carcinoma, hepatocellular carcinoma or head and neck squamous cell carcinoma were enrolled in the trial. CD4+ and CD8+ T cells were sorted separately from peripheral blood before TCR sequencing. To sequence the TCRbeta CDR3 region, genomic DNA was isolated from the sorted cells. The immunoSEQ Assay was used for sequencing of TCRbeta CDR3 regions. What TCRdb holds here is the immuneACCESS table cut down to in-frame rearrangements. Part of the clones is not present; checked against another copy, under half of the missing clones reflect an unresolved V gene, and the others are unexplained. Recorded for this sample are tens of thousands of clones; 88% of them occurred a single time. The leading ten clones occupy roughly 0.67% of the sample.

To note about this clone: Its antigen target is currently unknown. Nothing much larger sits one base from this clone, and base qualities are not available.

This receptor was identified in an adult with an advanced solid tumor such as melanoma, head and neck, liver or kidney cancer. In this chain, TRBV7-6 is recombined with TRBJ1-1; tentative D gene TRBD1, with 5 bases matching. Sequenced material: CD4+ or CD8+ T cells sorted from blood, taken in a trial of the OX40 agonist ivuxolimab. CDR3 sequence: CASSLAGTAGEAFF. The DNA sequence reads TGTGCCAGCAGCTTAGCCGGGACCGCGGGGGAAGCTTTCTTT.